This T cell receptor (beta chain) was captured by sequencing in a study of PD-L1 blockade in urothelial cancer. Overall study context: Males with urothelial cancer arising in the bladder constituted about 85% of the roughly 29 patients. Across blood samples, T cells had a median count of around 140,000. Blood analysis occurred 3 weeks (second dose) and 6 weeks after treatment start.

Here immunoSEQ multiplex PCR was the method, and the copy in TCRdb shows in-frame clones only, minus some. Of 85,000 to 90,000 clones listed, over 65% were seen once; the top ten hold under 15%. As to time point: pretreatment peripheral blood. Urothelial carcinoma in patients was locally advanced or metastatic. From germline, CDR1 is SNHLY and CDR2 FYNNEI. Losses at the gene ends were 7 bases for V and 0 bases for J; bases not matched to a gene: 6. The CDR3 contains 14 residues. This TCR derives from a man aged 60 to 75 with urothelial cancer. V is TRBV2 and J is TRBJ2-7; 7 positions match TRBD1. The sequencing used PBMCs, collected around atezolizumab (anti-PD-L1) treatment. In DNA, the CDR3 is TGTGCCAGCAACCGGGACAGCTACTCCTACGAGCAGTACTTC. Translation gives CASNRDSYSYEQYF. The variable domain in full, with the rest retrieved from reference TRBV2 and TRBJ2-7, is EPEVTQTPSHQVTQMGQEVILRCVPISNHLYFYWYRQILGQKVEFLVSFYNNEISEKSEIFDDQFSVERPDGSNFTLKIRSTKLEDSAMYFCASNRDSYSYEQYFGPGTRLTVT.